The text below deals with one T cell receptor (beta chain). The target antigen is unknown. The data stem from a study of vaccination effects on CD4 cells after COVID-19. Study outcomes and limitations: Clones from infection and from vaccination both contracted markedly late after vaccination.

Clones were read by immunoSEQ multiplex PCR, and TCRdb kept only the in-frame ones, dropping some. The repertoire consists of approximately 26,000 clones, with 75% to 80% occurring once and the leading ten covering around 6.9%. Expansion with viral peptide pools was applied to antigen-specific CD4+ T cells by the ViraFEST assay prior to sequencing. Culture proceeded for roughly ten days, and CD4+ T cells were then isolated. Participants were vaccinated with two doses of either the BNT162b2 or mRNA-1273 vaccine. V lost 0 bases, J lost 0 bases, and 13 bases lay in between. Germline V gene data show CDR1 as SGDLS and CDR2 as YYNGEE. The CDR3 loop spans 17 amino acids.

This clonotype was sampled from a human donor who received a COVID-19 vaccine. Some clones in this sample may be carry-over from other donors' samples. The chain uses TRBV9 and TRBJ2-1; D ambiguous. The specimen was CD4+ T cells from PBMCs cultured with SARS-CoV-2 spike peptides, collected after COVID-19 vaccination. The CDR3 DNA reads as TGTGCCAGCAGCGTAGCCCCGGGCTGGAGCTCCTACAATGAGCAGTTCTTC. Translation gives CASSVAPGWSSYNEQFF.